The sequence of this TCR beta chain was determined in a study of early T cells in non-severe SARS-CoV-2 infection. Study-level background: Chains stayed unpaired after sequencing of bulk RNA from unsorted whole blood.

On this clonotype itself: Its target is not known.

Study-wide points: VDJdb-based annotation leaned toward anti-spike CD8 responses and missed private and CD4 specificities.

This CDR3 is built from 15 residues. Each single cDNA molecule received a unique molecular identifier. TCRdb reprocessed the 5' RACE reads via MiXCR and lists one record per CDR3 protein. The table shows 26,000 or so distinct CDR3 sequences, with approximately 5.1% occurring only once. Sequences were obtained from whole blood. The chain links TRBV12-2 to TRBJ2-5; TRBD1 reflects the table's D call only, with no check against the DNA. TRBV12-2 is assigned pseudogene status. The sequence derives from an adult who was a healthcare worker with PCR-confirmed SARS-CoV-2 infection or an uninfected control (not recorded which). CDR3 sequence reads: CASRLEDRGEETQYF. CDR3 sequence (DNA): TGTGCAAGTCGCTTAGAAGACAGGGGAGAAGAGACCCAGTACTTC.